These 22 T cell receptor beta chains were sequenced from one sample in a study of T cell repertoires in cytomegalovirus infection. TCRdb reprocessed the reads with MiXCR, giving one entry per CDR3 protein. The table shows some 800,000 distinct CDR3 sequences, with around a third occurring only once. These TCRs' antigens remain unknown. The material was cultured CD8+ T cells from PBMCs, obtained from culture after CMV antigen stimulation. These receptors originate from a human donor in good health (CMV status not recorded). Some clones in this sample may be carry-over from other donors' samples.

This clonotype was counted ten times or more. The chain recombines TRBV11-2 with TRBJ1-2, with 7 bases fitting TRBD1. V was clipped by 2 bases and J by 7 bases; unmatched bases: 10. From germline, CDR1 is SGHAT and CDR2 FQNNGV. The CDR3 runs to 15 residues. This chain's CDR3 is CASSLPPQGVGGYTF. The CDR3 DNA follows: TGTGCCAGCAGCTTACCCCCCCAGGGGGTCGGTGGCTACACCTTC.

This clonotype showed up just a few times. The rearrangement uses TRBV10-3 and TRBJ1-2; no firm D call. The CDR3 sequence is 12 residues long. Trimming took off 2 bases at V and 4 bases at J, with 5 bases between the two ends. Germline CDR1 reads ENHRY; CDR2 reads SYGVKD. CDR3 nucleotide sequence: TGTGCCATCAGTGAGCTCCTCTATGGCTACACCTTC. Translation gives CAISELLYGYTF.

Comment on this clonotype: Compared with germline, one end of the junction differs, possibly owing to a read error. This sequence joins TRBV4-1 and TRBJ2-1; 9 bases line up with TRBD2. This CDR3 spans 17 amino acids. The V gene's germline CDR1 is MGHRA and CDR2 YSYEKL. This chain's CDR3 is CVSSLKGGGASYNEQFF. As DNA, the CDR3 is TGTGTCAGCAGCCTAAAGGGCGGGGGGGCATCCTACAATGAGCAGTTCTTC.

This chain links TRBV27 with TRBJ2-6; perhaps TRBD2 as D (7 bases). Per germline, CDR1 MNHEY and CDR2 SMNVEV (reference sequence). The V gene lost 2 bases and the J gene lost 0 bases, with 11 bases spanning the gap. This CDR3 has 17 amino acids. Here the CDR3 DNA reads TGTGCCAGCAGTTTAGCGGGGGCCCCCTCTGGGGCCAACGTCCTGACTTTC. It translates to CASSLAGAPSGANVLTF.

This chain links TRBV18 with TRBJ2-7; the match to TRBD1 covers 9 bases. The CDR3 is 14 amino acids. V lost 2 bases to trimming and J lost 3 bases; unmatched junction nucleotides: 2. CDR1 and CDR2 from the germline V gene are KGHSH and LQKENI. CDR3 amino acids: CASSPADRGYEQYV. The CDR3, as DNA: TGTGCCAGCTCACCAGCGGACAGGGGCTACGAGCAGTACGTC.

This clonotype came up a few times. The rearrangement joins TRBV7-2 to TRBJ2-1, with 11 bases matching TRBD2. The CDR3 covers 15 residues. V lost 4 bases and J lost 6; bases outside the gene matches: 5. CDR1 and CDR2 from the germline V gene are SGHTA and FQGNSA. Here the CDR3 reads CASSSTSGGVNEQFF. CDR3 DNA sequence: TGTGCCAGCAGCTCTACTAGCGGGGGCGTCAATGAGCAGTTCTTC.

The sample holds one count of this clonotype. J is TRBJ2-7 and V is TRBV5-6; D remains unclear. Germline V lookup: CDR1 SGHDT, CDR2 YYEEEE. The CDR3 spans 13 residues. V shed 0 bases and J shed 6 bases, with 10 bases lying between them. The CDR3 is CASSLAGLSEQYV. The CDR3 bases are TGTGCCAGCAGCTTGGCTGGGTTATCCGAGCAGTACGTC.

This chain links TRBV25-1 with TRBJ1-1, with D unclear. The length of the CDR3 is 13 residues. V gave up 0 bases and J gave up 11 bases, with 13 bases separating them. Germline lookup yields CDR1 MGHDK and CDR2 SYGVNS. CDR3 bases: TGTGCCAGCAGTGAATATATTCGGAGCGAGGCTTTCTTT. This translates into CASSEYIRSEAFF.

J is TRBJ2-1 and V is TRBV6-5, with D maybe TRBD2 (5 bases). Trimming removed 5 bases from V and 0 bases from J, with 14 bases in between. The CDR3 has 16 amino acids. Germline V gene lookup returns CDR1 MNHEY and CDR2 SVGAGI. The CDR3 region has the DNA TGTGCCAGCAGTCGGACTTTGCTGAGCTCCTACAATGAGCAGTTCTTC. This codes for CASSRTLLSSYNEQFF.

This clonotype was seen a few times. This chain uses TRBV4-3 with TRBJ1-5; TRBD1 matches at 8 bases. CDR3 length: 16 amino acids. CDR1 is LGHNA and CDR2 is YSLEER in the germline V gene. The ends lost 0 bases at V and 7 bases at J; junction bases unmatched: 8. CDR3 DNA: TGCGCCAGCAGCCAAGACAGGACAGGGTCTATGCAGCCCCAGCATTTT. Residues: CASSQDRTGSMQPQHF.

There are a few counts of this clonotype. The rearrangement links TRBV12-3 or TRBV12-4 to TRBJ2-2; D not certain. The V end was cut by 1 base, the J end by 5 bases, with 14 bases between. This CDR3 spans 16 amino acids. CDR3 residues: CASSLVSVPVTGELFF. The CDR3 nucleotides are TGTGCCAGCAGTTTAGTTTCCGTCCCCGTAACCGGGGAGCTGTTTTTT.

This clonotype was seen a few times. The chain couples TRBV6-5 to TRBJ2-2, with 8 bases fitting TRBD1. With 2 bases clipped from V and 1 base from J, the junction kept 6 bases outside the gene matches. There are 17 residues in the CDR3. CDR1 and CDR2 (germline): MNHEY, SVGAGI. CDR3 nucleotides: TGTGCCAGCAGTTACACAAATACAGGGGGGAACACCGGGGAGCTGTTTTTT. Encoded protein: CASSYTNTGGNTGELFF.

This chain uses TRBV6-5 with TRBJ2-7; D is perhaps TRBD1 (6 bases). This CDR3 contains 15 residues. Germline V gene lookup returns CDR1 MNHEY and CDR2 SVGAGI. The ends were cut back, 4 bases at V and 3 bases at J, with 16 bases in the middle. The CDR3 nucleotides read TGTGCCAGCAGTTCCCAGACAGGCGGATTCTACGAGCAGTACGTC. This encodes CASSSQTGGFYEQYV.

V gene TRBV15 combines with J gene TRBJ2-7, with TRBD2 matching over 7 bases. V lost 0 bases, J lost 7 bases, and 3 bases stayed unmatched. This CDR3 region has 13 residues. Germline assignment: CDR1 LNHNV and CDR2 YYDKDF (reference sequence). For the CDR3, the DNA is TGTGCCACCAGCAGAGATCACGGGGGGGAGCAGTACGTC. This translates into CATSRDHGGEQYV.

The V call is TRBV11-1, the J call TRBJ1-4; D gene uncertain. Germline V gives CDR1 SGHAT, CDR2 FQDESV (reference sequence). The CDR3 runs 12 residues. The ends were cut back, 3 bases at V and 5 bases at J, with 4 bases in the middle. CDR3: CASSLPNEKLFF. As DNA, the CDR3 is TGTGCCAGCAGCTTGCCGAATGAAAAACTGTTTTTT.

This sequence joins TRBV6-5 and TRBJ2-1, with 7 bases that match TRBD1. This CDR3 is built from 13 residues. From germline, CDR1 is MNHEY and CDR2 SVGAGI. Trimming cost V 6 bases and J 12 bases; bases outside gene matches: 11. The CDR3 region is CASSLHEGAGQFF. In DNA, the CDR3 is TGTGCCAGCAGCCTACATGAGGGGGCCGGGCAGTTCTTC.

The chain links TRBV6-1 to TRBJ1-2, with no clear D. The CDR3 has 12 amino acids. Looked up from germline, CDR1 is MNHNS and CDR2 is SASEGT. Between the trimmed V and J ends, which lost 7 bases and 6 bases, there was a span of 12 bases. The CDR3 region is CASIPLWDGYTF. Here the CDR3 DNA reads TGTGCCAGCATTCCCTTATGGGATGGCTACACCTTC.

The J gene is TRBJ2-7, the V gene TRBV4-1; the match to TRBD1 covers 12 bases. The CDR3 totals 18 residues. V was pared by 0 bases and J by 5 bases, with 11 bases of the junction left unmatched. Germline CDR1 reads MGHRA; CDR2 reads YSYEKL. Here the CDR3 reads CASSQDPGTGGVRDEQYF. The DNA of the CDR3 is TGCGCCAGCAGCCAAGACCCCGGGACAGGGGGCGTGAGGGACGAGCAGTACTTC.

This sequence joins TRBV4-1 and TRBJ2-2; D call uncertain. CDR3 length: 15 amino acids. The germline V gene has CDR1 MGHRA and CDR2 YSYEKL. With 0 bases removed from V and 3 bases from J, the gap between germline ends came to 8 bases. The DNA of the CDR3 is TGCGCCAGCAGCCAAGACACCTACTACACCGGGGAGCTGTTTTTT. Amino acid sequence: CASSQDTYYTGELFF.

The V call is TRBV6-8, the J call TRBJ2-4; a possible D gene is TRBD1 (5 bases). The CDR3 totals 13 residues. V lost 4 bases and J 6 bases, leaving 10 bases between the germline ends. The germline V gene has CDR1 MNHGY and CDR2 SAAAGT. In DNA, the CDR3 is TGTGCCAGCAGTTCGGTAGGGGCAAACATTCAGTACTTC. Its translation: CASSSVGANIQYF.

The chain combines TRBV7-9 with TRBJ2-3, with D perhaps assigned TRBD1 or TRBD2 (6 bases each). CDR3 length equals 16 residues. Germline assignment: CDR1 SEHNR and CDR2 FQNEAQ (reference sequence). Trimming removed 5 bases at V and 2 bases at J, with 17 bases between. The CDR3 sequence: CASSPIRGRNTDTQYF. The CDR3 DNA sequence: TGTGCCAGCAGCCCTATACGGGGGCGTAACACAGATACGCAGTATTTT.

The chain couples TRBV28 to TRBJ1-6, with D possibly matching TRBD1 (6 bases). Trimming stripped 3 bases from V and 9 bases from J, with 15 bases between. Germline values: CDR1 MDHEN, CDR2 SYDVKM. The CDR3 runs to 15 residues. The CDR3, as DNA: TGTGCCAGCAGTTTGAGACAGGCGGGACTTTCACCCCTCCACTTT. This sequence encodes CASSLRQAGLSPLHF.